This T cell receptor (beta chain) was identified in a study of long-term antiretroviral therapy in people with HIV. V was clipped by 6 bases and J by 3 bases, with 9 bases between them. Per the germline V gene, CDR1 is SNHLY and CDR2 is FYNNEI. The CDR3 is made up of 12 amino acids. Sequencing relied on immunoSEQ assay v3.0, run at survey level. The method was immunoSEQ multiplex PCR; TCRdb's version includes in-frame clones alone and lacks a portion of them. The data hold 15,000 to 20,000 clones, with more than 85% observed a single time. This clonotype was obtained from a man aged 55-75 years with HIV. This chain uses TRBV2 with TRBJ2-7; D is unclear. Material: unsorted PBMCs, obtained 0.3 years after starting antiretroviral therapy. The chain's CDR3 is CASRDPFYEQYF. The CDR3 DNA reads TGTGCCAGCAGGGACCCTTTCTACGAGCAGTACTTC.